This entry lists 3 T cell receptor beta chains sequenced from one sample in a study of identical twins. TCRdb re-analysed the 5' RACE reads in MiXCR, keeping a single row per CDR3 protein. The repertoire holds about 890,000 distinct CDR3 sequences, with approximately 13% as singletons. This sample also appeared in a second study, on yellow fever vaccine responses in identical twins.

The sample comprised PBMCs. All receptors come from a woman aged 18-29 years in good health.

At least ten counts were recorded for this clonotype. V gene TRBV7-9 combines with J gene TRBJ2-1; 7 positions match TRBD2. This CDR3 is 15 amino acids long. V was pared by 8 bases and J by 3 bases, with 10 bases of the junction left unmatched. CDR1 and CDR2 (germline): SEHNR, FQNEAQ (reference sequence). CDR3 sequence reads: CASSPPGGGYNEQFF. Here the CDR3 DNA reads TGTGCCAGCTCACCTCCGGGAGGCGGCTACAATGAGCAGTTCTTC.

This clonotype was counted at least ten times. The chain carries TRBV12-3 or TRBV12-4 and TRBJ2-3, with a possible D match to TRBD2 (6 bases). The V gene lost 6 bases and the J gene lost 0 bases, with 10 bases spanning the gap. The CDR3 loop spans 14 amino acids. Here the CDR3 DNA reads TGTGCCAGCAGACTTAGCGGAAGCACAGATACGCAGTATTTT. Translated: CASRLSGSTDTQYF.

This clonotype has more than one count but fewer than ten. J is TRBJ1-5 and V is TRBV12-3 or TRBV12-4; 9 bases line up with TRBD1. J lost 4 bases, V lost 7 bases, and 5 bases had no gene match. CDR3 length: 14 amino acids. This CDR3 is CASTGTGNNQPQHF. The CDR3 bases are TGTGCCAGCACCGGGACAGGGAATAATCAGCCCCAGCATTTT.